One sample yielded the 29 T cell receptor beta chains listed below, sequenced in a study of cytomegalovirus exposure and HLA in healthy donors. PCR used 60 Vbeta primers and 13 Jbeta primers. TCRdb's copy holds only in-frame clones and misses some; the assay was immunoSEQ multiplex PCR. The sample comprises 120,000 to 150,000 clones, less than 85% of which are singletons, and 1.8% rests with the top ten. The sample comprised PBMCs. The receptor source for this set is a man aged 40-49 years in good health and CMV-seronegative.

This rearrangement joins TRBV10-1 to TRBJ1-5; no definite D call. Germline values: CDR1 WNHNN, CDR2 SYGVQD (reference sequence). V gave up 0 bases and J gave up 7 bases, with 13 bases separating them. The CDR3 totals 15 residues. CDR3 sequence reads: CASSESRGRGQPQHF. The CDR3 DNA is TGCGCCAGCAGTGAGTCAAGAGGGAGAGGGCAGCCCCAGCATTTT.

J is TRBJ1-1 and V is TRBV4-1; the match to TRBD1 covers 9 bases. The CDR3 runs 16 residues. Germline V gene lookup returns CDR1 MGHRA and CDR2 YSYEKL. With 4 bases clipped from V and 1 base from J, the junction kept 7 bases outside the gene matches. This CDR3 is CASSRTGVPRNTEAFF. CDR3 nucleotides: TGCGCCAGCAGCCGGACAGGGGTACCTAGGAACACTGAAGCTTTCTTT.

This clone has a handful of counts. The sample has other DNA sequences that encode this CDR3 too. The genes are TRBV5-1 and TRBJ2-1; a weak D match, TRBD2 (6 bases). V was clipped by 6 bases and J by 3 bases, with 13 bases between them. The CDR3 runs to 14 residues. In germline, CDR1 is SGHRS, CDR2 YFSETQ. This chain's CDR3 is CASTPSGGYNEQFF. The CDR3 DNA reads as TGCGCCAGCACCCCTTCCGGGGGCTACAATGAGCAGTTCTTC.

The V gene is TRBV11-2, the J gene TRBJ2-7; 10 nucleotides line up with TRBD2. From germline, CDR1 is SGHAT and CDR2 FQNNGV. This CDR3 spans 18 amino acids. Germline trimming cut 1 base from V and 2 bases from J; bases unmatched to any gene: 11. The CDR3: CASSLVRSSGRVTYEQYF. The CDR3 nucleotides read TGTGCCAGCAGCTTAGTTAGGTCTAGCGGGAGAGTCACCTACGAGCAGTACTTC. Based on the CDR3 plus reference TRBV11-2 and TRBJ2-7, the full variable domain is EAGVAQSPRYKIIEKRQSVAFWCNPISGHATLYWYQQILGQGPKLLIQFQNNGVVDDSQLPKDRFSAERLKGVDSTLKIQPAKLEDSAVYLCASSLVRSSGRVTYEQYFGPGTRLTVT.

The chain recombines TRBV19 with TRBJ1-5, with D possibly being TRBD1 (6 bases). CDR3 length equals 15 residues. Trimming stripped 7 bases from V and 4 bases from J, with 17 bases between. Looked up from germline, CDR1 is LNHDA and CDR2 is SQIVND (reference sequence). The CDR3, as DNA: TGTGCCAGTAAGGGAGGGGGGGTCAGGAATCAGCCCCAGCATTTT. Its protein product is CASKGGGVRNQPQHF.

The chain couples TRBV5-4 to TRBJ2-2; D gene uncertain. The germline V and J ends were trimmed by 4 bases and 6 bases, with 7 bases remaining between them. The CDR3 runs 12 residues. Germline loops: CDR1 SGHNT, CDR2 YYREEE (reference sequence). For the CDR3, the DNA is TGTGCCAGCAGCCTAATACCCGGGGAGCTGTTTTTT. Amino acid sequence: CASSLIPGELFF. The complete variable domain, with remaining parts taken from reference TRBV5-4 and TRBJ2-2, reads ETGVTQSPTHLIKTRGQQVTLRCSSQSGHNTVSWYQQALGQGPQFIFQYYREEENGRGNFPPRFSGLQFPNYSSELNVNALELDDSALYLCASSLIPGELFFGEGSRLTVL.

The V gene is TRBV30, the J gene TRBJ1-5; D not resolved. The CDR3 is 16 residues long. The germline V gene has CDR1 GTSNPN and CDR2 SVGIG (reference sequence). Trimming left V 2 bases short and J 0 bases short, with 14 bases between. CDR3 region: CAWSIQGYYSNQPQHF. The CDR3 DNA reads TGTGCCTGGAGTATCCAAGGATACTATAGCAATCAGCCCCAGCATTTT.

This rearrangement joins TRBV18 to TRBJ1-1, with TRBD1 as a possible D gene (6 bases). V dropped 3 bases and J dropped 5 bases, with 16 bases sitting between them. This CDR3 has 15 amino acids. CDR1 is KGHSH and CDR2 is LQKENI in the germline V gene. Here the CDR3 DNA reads TGTGCCAGCTCACCGAAACAGACAGGATATACTGAAGCTTTCTTT. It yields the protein CASSPKQTGYTEAFF.

Here the CDR3 DNA reads TGTGCCATCAGTTCGGGGACTATCTCGAGGGAGCAGTACTTC. Translation gives CAISSGTISREQYF. The J gene is TRBJ2-7, the V gene TRBV10-3, with 7 bases aligning to TRBD2. The length of the CDR3 is 14 residues. V gave up 5 bases and J gave up 7 bases; unmatched junction bases: 11. Germline CDR1 reads ENHRY; CDR2 reads SYGVKD.

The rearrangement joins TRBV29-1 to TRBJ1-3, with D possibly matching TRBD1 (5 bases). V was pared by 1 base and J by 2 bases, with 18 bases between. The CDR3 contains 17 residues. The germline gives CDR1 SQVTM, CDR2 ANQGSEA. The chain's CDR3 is CSVEVGQTSSPGNTIYF. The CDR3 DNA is TGCAGCGTTGAAGTGGGGCAGACCTCGTCCCCTGGAAACACCATATATTTT.

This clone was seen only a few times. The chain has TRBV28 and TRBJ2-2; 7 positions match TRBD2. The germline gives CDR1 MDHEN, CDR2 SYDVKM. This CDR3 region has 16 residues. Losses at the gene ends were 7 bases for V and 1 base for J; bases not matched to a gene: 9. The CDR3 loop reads CASNYPWGGNTGELFF. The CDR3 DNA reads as TGTGCCAGCAACTACCCTTGGGGGGGGAACACCGGGGAGCTGTTTTTT.

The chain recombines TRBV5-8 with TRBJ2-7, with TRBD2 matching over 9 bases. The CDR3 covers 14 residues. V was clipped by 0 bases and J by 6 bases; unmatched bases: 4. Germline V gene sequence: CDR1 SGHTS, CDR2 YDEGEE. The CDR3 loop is CASSLVASGTEQYF. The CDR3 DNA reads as TGTGCCAGCAGCTTGGTGGCTAGCGGGACCGAGCAGTACTTC.

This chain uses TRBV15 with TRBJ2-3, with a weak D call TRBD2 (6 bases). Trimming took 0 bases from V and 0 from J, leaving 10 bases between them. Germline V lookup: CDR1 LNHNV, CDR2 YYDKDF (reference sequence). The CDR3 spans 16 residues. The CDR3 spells CATSRDIAASTDTQYF. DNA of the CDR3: TGTGCCACCAGCAGAGATATAGCGGCTAGCACAGATACGCAGTATTTT.

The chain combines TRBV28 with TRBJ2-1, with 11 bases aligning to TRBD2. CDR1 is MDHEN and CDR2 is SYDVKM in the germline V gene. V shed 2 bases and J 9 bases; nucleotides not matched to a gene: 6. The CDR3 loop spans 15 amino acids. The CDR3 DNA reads TGTGCCAGCAGTTTACCGGCTAGCGGGGGGCCTGAGCAGTTCTTC. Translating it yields CASSLPASGGPEQFF.

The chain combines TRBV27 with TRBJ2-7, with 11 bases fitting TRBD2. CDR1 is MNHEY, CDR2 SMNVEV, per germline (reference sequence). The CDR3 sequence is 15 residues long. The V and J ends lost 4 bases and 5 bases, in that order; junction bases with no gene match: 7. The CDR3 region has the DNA TGTGCCAGCAGTTATACCACTAGCGGGAGTGACGAGCAGTACTTC. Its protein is CASSYTTSGSDEQYF.

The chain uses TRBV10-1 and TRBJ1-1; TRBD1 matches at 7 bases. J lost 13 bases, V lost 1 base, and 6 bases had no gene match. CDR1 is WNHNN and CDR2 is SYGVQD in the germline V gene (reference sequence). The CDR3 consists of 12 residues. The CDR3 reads CASSEYDRDVFF. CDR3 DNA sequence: TGCGCCAGCAGTGAGTACGACAGGGACGTTTTCTTT.

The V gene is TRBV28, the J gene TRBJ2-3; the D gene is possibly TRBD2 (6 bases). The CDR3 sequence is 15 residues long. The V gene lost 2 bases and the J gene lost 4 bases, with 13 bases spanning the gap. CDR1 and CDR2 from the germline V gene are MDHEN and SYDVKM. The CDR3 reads CASSLGGSRADTQYF. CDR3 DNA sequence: TGTGCCAGCAGTTTAGGAGGGAGTAGGGCAGATACGCAGTATTTT.

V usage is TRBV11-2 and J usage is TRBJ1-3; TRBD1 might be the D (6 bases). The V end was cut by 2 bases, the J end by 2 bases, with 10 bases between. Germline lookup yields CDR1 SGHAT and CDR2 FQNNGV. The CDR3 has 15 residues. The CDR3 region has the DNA TGTGCCAGCAGCTTAACCAGGGGACCTGGAAACACCATATATTTT. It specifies CASSLTRGPGNTIYF.

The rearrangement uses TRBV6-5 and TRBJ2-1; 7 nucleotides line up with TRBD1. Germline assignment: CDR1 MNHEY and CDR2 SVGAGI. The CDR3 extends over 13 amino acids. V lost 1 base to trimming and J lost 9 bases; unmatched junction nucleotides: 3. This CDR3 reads CASSYWGTVEQFF. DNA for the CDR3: TGTGCCAGCAGTTACTGGGGGACAGTTGAGCAGTTCTTC.

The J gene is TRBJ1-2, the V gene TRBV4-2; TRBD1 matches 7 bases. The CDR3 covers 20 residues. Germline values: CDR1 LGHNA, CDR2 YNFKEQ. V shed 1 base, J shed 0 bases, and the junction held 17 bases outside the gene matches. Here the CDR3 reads CASSQGGGGTAYPPNYGYTF. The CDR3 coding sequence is TGTGCCAGCAGCCAAGGAGGGGGCGGGACAGCCTATCCCCCTAACTATGGCTACACCTTC.

The CDR3 spells CACTCRDRSTDTQYF. CDR3 coding DNA: TGTGCTTGTACCTGTCGAGACAGGAGCACAGATACGCAGTATTTT. The chain combines TRBV30 with TRBJ2-3, with D perhaps TRBD1 (6 bases). The germline CDR1 and CDR2 sequences are GTSNPN and SVGIG (reference sequence). The CDR3 extends over 15 amino acids.

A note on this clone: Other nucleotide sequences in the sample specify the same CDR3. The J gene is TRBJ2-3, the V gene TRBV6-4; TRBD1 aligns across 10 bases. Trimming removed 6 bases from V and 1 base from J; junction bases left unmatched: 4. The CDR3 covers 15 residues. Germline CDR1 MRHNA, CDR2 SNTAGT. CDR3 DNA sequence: TGTGCCAGCAGCGATGGGACAGGGGGCACAGATACGCAGTATTTT. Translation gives CASSDGTGGTDTQYF.

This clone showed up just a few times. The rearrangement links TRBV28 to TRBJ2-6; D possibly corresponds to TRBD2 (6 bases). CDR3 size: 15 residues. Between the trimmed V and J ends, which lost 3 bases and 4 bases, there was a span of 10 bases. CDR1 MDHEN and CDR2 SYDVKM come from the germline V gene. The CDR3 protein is CASSLEGSGANVLTF. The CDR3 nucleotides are TGTGCCAGCAGTTTGGAGGGATCCGGGGCCAACGTCCTGACTTTC.

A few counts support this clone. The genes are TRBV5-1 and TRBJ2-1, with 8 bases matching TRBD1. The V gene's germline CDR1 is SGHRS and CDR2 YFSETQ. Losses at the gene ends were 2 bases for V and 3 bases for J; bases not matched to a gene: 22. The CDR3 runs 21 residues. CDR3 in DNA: TGCGCCAGCAGCTTCTCCCGACAGGGGAGGAGACCACAGGGCCTCTACAATGAGCAGTTCTTC. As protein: CASSFSRQGRRPQGLYNEQFF.

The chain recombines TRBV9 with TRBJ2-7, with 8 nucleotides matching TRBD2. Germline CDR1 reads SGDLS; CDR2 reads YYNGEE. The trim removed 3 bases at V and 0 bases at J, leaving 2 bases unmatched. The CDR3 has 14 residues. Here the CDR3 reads CASSARGGSYEQYF. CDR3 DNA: TGTGCCAGCAGCGCTCGGGGGGGCTCCTACGAGCAGTACTTC.

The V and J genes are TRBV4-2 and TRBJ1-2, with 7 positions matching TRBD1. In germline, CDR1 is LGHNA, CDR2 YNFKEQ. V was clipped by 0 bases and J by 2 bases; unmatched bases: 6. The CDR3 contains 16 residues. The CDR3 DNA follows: TGTGCCAGCAGCCAAGATGCGGGACAGCAGAACTATGGCTACACCTTC. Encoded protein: CASSQDAGQQNYGYTF.

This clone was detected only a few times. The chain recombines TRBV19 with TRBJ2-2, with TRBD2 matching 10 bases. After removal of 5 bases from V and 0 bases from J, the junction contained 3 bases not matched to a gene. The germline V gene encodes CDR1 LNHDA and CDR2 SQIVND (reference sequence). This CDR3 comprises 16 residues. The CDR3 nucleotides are TGTGCCAGTAGTTCACTAGCGGGGTCGAACACCGGGGAGCTGTTTTTT. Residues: CASSSLAGSNTGELFF.

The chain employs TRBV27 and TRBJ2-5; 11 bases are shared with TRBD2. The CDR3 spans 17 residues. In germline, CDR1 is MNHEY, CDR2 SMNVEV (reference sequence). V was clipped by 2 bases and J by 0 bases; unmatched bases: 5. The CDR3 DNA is TGTGCCAGCAGTTTAACTAGCGGGGGACTCGACCAAGAGACCCAGTACTTC. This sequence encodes CASSLTSGGLDQETQYF.

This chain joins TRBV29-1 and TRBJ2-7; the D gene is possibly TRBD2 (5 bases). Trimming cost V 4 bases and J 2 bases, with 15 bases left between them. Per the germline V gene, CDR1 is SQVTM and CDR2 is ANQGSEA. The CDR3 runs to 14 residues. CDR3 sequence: CSVGEAEEAYEQYF. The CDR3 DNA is TGCAGCGTTGGAGAGGCAGAGGAGGCCTACGAGCAGTACTTC.